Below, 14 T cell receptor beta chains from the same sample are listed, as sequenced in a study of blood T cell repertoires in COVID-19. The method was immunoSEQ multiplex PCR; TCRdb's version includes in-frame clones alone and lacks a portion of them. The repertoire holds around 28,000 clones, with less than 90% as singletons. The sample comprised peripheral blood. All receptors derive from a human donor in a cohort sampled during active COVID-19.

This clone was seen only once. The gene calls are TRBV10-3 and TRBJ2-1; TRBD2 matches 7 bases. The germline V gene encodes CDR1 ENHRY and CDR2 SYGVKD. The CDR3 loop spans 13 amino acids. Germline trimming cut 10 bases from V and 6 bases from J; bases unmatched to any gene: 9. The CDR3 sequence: CATCPGGGNEQFF. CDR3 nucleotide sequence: TGTGCCACCTGCCCCGGCGGGGGCAATGAGCAGTTCTTC.

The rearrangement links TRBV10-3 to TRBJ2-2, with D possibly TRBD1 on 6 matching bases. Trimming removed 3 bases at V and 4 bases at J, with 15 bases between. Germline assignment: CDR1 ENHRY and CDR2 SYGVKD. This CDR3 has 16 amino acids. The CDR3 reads CAISDQNRVATGELFF. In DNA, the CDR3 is TGTGCCATCAGTGACCAGAACAGGGTGGCCACCGGGGAGCTGTTTTTT.

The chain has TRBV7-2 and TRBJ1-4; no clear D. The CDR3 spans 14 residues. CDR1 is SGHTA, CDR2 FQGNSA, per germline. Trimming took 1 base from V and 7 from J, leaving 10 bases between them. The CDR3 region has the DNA TGTGCCAGCAGCTTAGAACCATGGAGTGAAAAACTGTTTTTT. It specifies CASSLEPWSEKLFF.

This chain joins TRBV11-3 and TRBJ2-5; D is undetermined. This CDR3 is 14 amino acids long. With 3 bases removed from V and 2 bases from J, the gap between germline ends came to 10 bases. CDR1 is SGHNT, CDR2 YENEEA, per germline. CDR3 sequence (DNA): TGTGCCAGCAGCTTTCAGGCAGGTCAAGAGACCCAGTACTTC. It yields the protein CASSFQAGQETQYF.

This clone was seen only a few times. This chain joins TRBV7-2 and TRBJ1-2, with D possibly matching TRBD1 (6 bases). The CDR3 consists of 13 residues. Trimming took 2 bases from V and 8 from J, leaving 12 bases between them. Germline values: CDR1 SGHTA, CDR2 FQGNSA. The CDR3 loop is CASSLKAGTGYTF. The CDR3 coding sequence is TGTGCCAGCAGCTTAAAAGCGGGGACAGGCTACACCTTC. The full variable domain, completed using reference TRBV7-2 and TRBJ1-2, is GAGVSQSPSNKVTEKGKDVELRCDPISGHTALYWYRQSLGQGLEFLIYFQGNSAPDKSGLPSDRFSAERTGGSVSTLTIQRTQQEDSAVYLCASSLKAGTGYTFGSGTRLTVV.

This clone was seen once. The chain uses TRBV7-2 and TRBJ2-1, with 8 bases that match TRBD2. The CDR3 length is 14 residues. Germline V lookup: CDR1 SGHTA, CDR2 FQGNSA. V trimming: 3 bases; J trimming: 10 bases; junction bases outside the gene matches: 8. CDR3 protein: CASSFDGGAPEQFF. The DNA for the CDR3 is TGTGCCAGCAGCTTTGACGGGGGGGCCCCCGAGCAGTTCTTC.

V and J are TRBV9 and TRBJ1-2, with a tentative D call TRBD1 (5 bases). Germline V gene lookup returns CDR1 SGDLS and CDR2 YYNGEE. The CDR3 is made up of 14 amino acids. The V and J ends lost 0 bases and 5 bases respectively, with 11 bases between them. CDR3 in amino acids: CASSVGGEGYGYTF. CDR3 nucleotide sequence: TGTGCCAGCAGCGTAGGAGGGGAGGGGTATGGCTACACCTTC.

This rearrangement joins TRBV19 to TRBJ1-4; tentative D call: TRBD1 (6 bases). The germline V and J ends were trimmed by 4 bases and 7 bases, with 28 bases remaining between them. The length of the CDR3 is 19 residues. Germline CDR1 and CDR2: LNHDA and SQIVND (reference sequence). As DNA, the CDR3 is TGTGCCAGTAGTAGATGGTTACCGACAGGCATTTCGTACATTGAAAAACTGTTTTTT. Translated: CASSRWLPTGISYIEKLFF.

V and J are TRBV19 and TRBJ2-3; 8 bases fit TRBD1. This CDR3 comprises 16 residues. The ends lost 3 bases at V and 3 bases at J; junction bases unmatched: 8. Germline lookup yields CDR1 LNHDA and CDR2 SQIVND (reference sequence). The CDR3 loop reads CASSIAGTGPTDTQYF. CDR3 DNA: TGTGCCAGTAGTATTGCTGGGACAGGACCAACAGATACGCAGTATTTT. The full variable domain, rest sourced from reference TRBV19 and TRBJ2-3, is DGGITQSPKYLFRKEGQNVTLSCEQNLNHDAMYWYRQDPGQGLRLIYYSQIVNDFQKGDIAEGYSVSREKKESFPLTVTSAQKNPTAFYLCASSIAGTGPTDTQYFGPGTRLTVL.

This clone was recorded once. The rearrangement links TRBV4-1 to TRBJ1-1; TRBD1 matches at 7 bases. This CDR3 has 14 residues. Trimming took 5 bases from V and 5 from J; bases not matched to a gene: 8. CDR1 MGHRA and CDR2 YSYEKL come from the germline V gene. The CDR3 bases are TGCGCCAGCAGCGCCCCGACAGGGAAGACTGAAGCTTTCTTT. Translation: CASSAPTGKTEAFF.

The CDR3 DNA reads as TGTGCCAGCACCCATTCTGGTGAAGCCGCGAACACCGGGGAGCTGTTTTTT. Encoded protein: CASTHSGEAANTGELFF. The chain uses TRBV7-8 and TRBJ2-2; D remains unclear. The CDR3 spans 17 residues. Trimming removed 7 bases at V and 0 bases at J, with 18 bases between. The germline CDR1 and CDR2 sequences are SGHVS and FQNEAQ. Drawing the rest from reference TRBV7-8 and TRBJ2-2, the complete variable domain is GAGVSQSPRYKVAKRGQDVALRCDPISGHVSLFWYQQALGQGPEFLTYFQNEAQLDKSGLPSDRFFAERPEGSVSTLKIQRTQQEDSAVYLCASTHSGEAANTGELFFGEGSRLTVL.

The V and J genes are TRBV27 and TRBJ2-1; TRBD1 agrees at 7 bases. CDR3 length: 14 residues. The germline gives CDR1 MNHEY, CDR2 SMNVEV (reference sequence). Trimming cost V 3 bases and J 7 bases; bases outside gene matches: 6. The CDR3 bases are TGTGCCAGCAGTTTCCAGGGGGTCGGGAATGAGCAGTTCTTC. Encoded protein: CASSFQGVGNEQFF.

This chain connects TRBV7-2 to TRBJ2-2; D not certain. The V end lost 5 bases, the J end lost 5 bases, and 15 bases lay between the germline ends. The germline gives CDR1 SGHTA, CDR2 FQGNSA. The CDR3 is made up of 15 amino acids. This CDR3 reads CASSPVLISTGELFF. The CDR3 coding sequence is TGTGCCAGCAGCCCCGTCCTAATTTCAACCGGGGAGCTGTTTTTT.

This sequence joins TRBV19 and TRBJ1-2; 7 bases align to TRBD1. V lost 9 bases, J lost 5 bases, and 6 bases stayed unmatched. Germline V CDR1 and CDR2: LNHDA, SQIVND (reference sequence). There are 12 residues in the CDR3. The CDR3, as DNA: TGTGCCAGCAGGGCAGGGGGATATGGCTACACCTTC. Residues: CASRAGGYGYTF.